These 23 T cell receptor beta chains share one sample of origin, sequenced in a study of immune heterogeneity within non-small cell lung tumors. Per sample, 450 to 600 ng of bulk tumor genomic DNA was the template used. Every primary tumor yielded several biopsies, spaced far apart, that were taken during surgery. With untreated, newly diagnosed non-small cell lung cancer, the patients went on to undergo curative surgery. For the TCR beta CDR3, multiplex PCR with 32 V and 13 J primers performed the amplification. TCRdb independently ran MiXCR on the multiplex PCR reads; one entry per CDR3 protein. There are about 21,000 distinct CDR3 sequences in the sample; around 28% occur only once, and 4% to 5.5% lies in the top ten. The specimen sequenced was lung tumor tissue. The receptors were sampled from a man aged 40-55 years with non-small cell lung cancer.

This clonotype was found many times. The CDR3 loop reads CATSGTGDQPQHF. Here the CDR3 DNA reads TGTGCCACCTCCGGGACAGGAGATCAGCCCCAGCATTTT. V is TRBV19 and J is TRBJ1-5, with TRBD1 matching over 8 bases. This CDR3 has 13 residues. Germline CDR1 LNHDA, CDR2 SQIVND (reference sequence). V was pared by 10 bases and J by 5 bases, with 7 bases of the junction left unmatched.

A word on this clonotype: A much larger clonotype is one base distant, so this may be a read error. This rearrangement joins TRBV12-3 or TRBV12-4 to TRBJ1-1; D is unclear. V lost 1 base and J lost 4, with 16 bases in between. This CDR3 has 16 amino acids. CDR3 residues: CASSLEFLGYSTEAFF. The CDR3 coding sequence is TGTGCCAGCAGTTTAGAGTTCTTGGGTTACAGCACTGAAGCTTTCTTT.

This clonotype was counted at least ten times. The CDR3 region is CASSLPGQGASYEQYF. The DNA for the CDR3 is TGTGCCAGCAGCTTACCGGGACAGGGGGCCTCCTACGAGCAGTACTTC. The V gene is TRBV11-1, the J gene TRBJ2-7, with 12 bases matching TRBD1. Per germline, CDR1 SGHAT and CDR2 FQDESV (reference sequence). The CDR3 loop spans 16 amino acids. V lost 2 bases to trimming and J lost 0 bases; unmatched junction nucleotides: 2.

On this clonotype: A much larger clonotype is one base distant, so this may be a read error. The CDR3 sequence: CASSLQGQGHTLF. CDR3 nucleotides: TGTGCCAGCAGTTTACAAGGACAGGGACATACCCTCTTC. This sequence joins TRBV27 and TRBJ2-7, with 8 bases matching TRBD1. Germline loops: CDR1 MNHEY, CDR2 SMNVEV (reference sequence). The CDR3 length is 13 residues.

This clonotype showed up many times. This chain connects TRBV5-1 to TRBJ2-7; D is unresolved. The ends were cut back, 0 bases at V and 6 bases at J, with 19 bases in the middle. Germline-derived CDR1 and CDR2 are SGHRS and YFSETQ. The CDR3 spans 16 residues. Here the CDR3 DNA reads TGCGCCAGCAGCTTGGCCCCCTTAAGACTCGTATCCGAGCAGTACTTC. Translated, it gives CASSLAPLRLVSEQYF.

As to this clonotype: A much larger clone differs by one base, so this may be a read error. The CDR3 loop is CASSQASVAGNDGGLFF. In nucleotides, the CDR3 is TGTGCCAGCAGCCAAGCTTCCGTAGCGGGAAATGACGGGGGGCTGTTTTTT. J is TRBJ2-2 and V is TRBV3-1; 8 positions agree with TRBD2. This CDR3 has 17 amino acids. Germline V gives CDR1 LGHDT, CDR2 YNNKEL (reference sequence).

The V and J genes are TRBV3-1 and TRBJ2-6; D is undetermined. CDR3 size: 15 residues. The V end lost 6 bases, the J end lost 0 bases, and 9 bases lay between the germline ends. Germline V CDR1 and CDR2: LGHDT, YNNKEL (reference sequence). This CDR3 reads CASSLGYSGANVLTF. The CDR3 DNA is TGTGCCAGCAGTCTAGGATACTCTGGGGCCAACGTCCTGACTTTC. The complete variable domain, with remaining parts taken from reference TRBV3-1 and TRBJ2-6, reads DTAVSQTPKYLVTQMGNDKSIKCEQNLGHDTMYWYKQDSKKFLKIMFSYNNKELIINETVPNRFSPKSPDKAHLNLHINSLELGDSAVYFCASSLGYSGANVLTFGAGSRLTVL.

This clonotype was counted many times. The chain joins TRBV4-1 to TRBJ2-7; the D is unclear. This CDR3 spans 16 amino acids. V dropped 0 bases and J dropped 0 bases, with 12 bases sitting between them. CDR1 and CDR2 from the germline V gene are MGHRA and YSYEKL. The CDR3 spells CASSQDRNRYSYEQYF. CDR3 bases: TGCGCCAGCAGCCAAGATCGCAACAGATACTCCTACGAGCAGTACTTC.

This clonotype was detected only a few times. This chain joins TRBV7-9 and TRBJ2-3; 8 bases fit TRBD2. This CDR3 is built from 16 residues. The trim removed 5 bases at V and 4 bases at J, leaving 11 bases unmatched. Germline V gives CDR1 SEHNR, CDR2 FQNEAQ (reference sequence). CDR3 protein: CASSKVAGGGSDTQYF. In nucleotides, the CDR3 is TGTGCCAGCAGCAAAGTGGCGGGAGGTGGATCAGATACGCAGTATTTT. Variable domain in full (rest from reference TRBV7-9 and TRBJ2-3): DTGVSQNPRHKITKRGQNVTFRCDPISEHNRLYWYRQTLGQGPEFLTYFQNEAQLEKSRLLSDRFSAERPKGSFSTLEIQRTEQGDSAMYLCASSKVAGGGSDTQYFGPGTRLTVL.

Of note for this clonotype: A single base separates this from a much larger clone, so it may be a read error. The chain joins TRBV12-3 or TRBV12-4 to TRBJ1-1, with D possibly TRBD1 on 5 matching bases. CDR3 length: 15 amino acids. The CDR3, as DNA: TGTGTCAGCAGTTGGGGGTCGATGGGAGGCACTGAAGCTTTCTTT. Encoded protein: CVSSWGSMGGTEAFF.

Concerning this clonotype: This clone may be a read error of a much larger clone one base away. This chain joins TRBV7-2 and TRBJ1-6; D gene ambiguous. The length of the CDR3 is 15 residues. Germline V CDR1 and CDR2: SGHTA, FQGNSA. The CDR3 coding sequence is TGTGACAGCAGCTTAAGCGTAGGAGGAGATTCACCCCTCCACTTT. Translation: CDSSLSVGGDSPLHF.

Regarding this clonotype: This sequence may be a read error, since a much larger clone differs from it by one base. The rearrangement joins TRBV25-1 to TRBJ1-4; 9 bases are shared with TRBD1. The CDR3 sequence is 16 residues long. Germline V gives CDR1 MGHDK, CDR2 SYGVNS. The CDR3 region has the DNA TGTCCCAGCAGTCCCACCGGACAGGGGAGTAGGGAAAAACTGTTTTTT. It codes for CPSSPTGQGSREKLFF.

Remarks on this clonotype: This may be a read error: a much more frequent sequence differs by one nucleotide. The rearrangement uses TRBV11-3 and TRBJ2-1; possibly TRBD2 for D (6 bases). The CDR3 is made up of 14 amino acids. Germline CDR1 and CDR2: SGHNT and YENEEA. The CDR3 nucleotides are TGTGCCAGCATCTTAGATGGGGGGAAAAATGAGCAGTTCTTC. As protein: CASILDGGKNEQFF.

As for this clonotype: One end of the junction is discordant with germline, which a read error may explain. The DNA for the CDR3 is TGCGCCAGCAGCGAGACCTACGAGCGGTACTTC. Translation: CASSETYERYF. The chain carries TRBV5-1 and TRBJ2-7, with D unclear. CDR3 length: 11 residues. Germline V gene lookup returns CDR1 SGHRS and CDR2 YFSETQ.

Ten or more counts support this clonotype. The chain combines TRBV6-1 with TRBJ2-7; D might be TRBD2 (6 bases). With 6 bases removed from V and 2 bases from J, the gap between germline ends came to 14 bases. Germline loops: CDR1 MNHNS, CDR2 SASEGT. The length of the CDR3 is 14 residues. The CDR3 nucleotides read TGTGCCAGCAGCACGTTGGCGGGACCCTACGAGCAGTACTTC. Translated: CASSTLAGPYEQYF.

The gene calls are TRBV4-3 and TRBJ2-5, with 7 bases that match TRBD1. The length of the CDR3 is 15 residues. V was clipped by 0 bases and J by 5 bases; unmatched bases: 6. Germline-derived CDR1 and CDR2 are LGHNA and YSLEER. CDR3 coding DNA: TGCGCCAGCAGCCAAGATGTCAGGGGGTGGGAGACCCAGTACTTC. It codes for CASSQDVRGWETQYF.

V usage is TRBV13 and J usage is TRBJ2-7, with 9 bases fitting TRBD2. The V segment lost 7 bases and the J segment 7 bases; nucleotides outside the gene matches: 11. CDR1 is PRHDT, CDR2 FYEKMQ, per germline (reference sequence). The CDR3 is made up of 14 amino acids. As DNA, the CDR3 is TGTGCCAGCATCTCGGGACTAGCCGGAGATGAGCAGTACTTC. This translates into CASISGLAGDEQYF.

In this sample, this clonotype turned up a few times. The CDR3, as DNA: TGTGCCAGCAGGGCGACTGAGCAGTTCTTC. This translates into CASRATEQFF. This chain joins TRBV27 and TRBJ2-1; unclear D gene. In germline, CDR1 is MNHEY, CDR2 SMNVEV (reference sequence). The CDR3 spans 10 residues. V gave up 6 bases and J gave up 9 bases, with 6 bases separating them.

With regard to this clonotype: Mismatch with germline at one junction end may stem from a read error. This rearrangement joins TRBV19 to TRBJ2-2; D may match TRBD1 or TRBD2 (5 bases each). This CDR3 has 14 amino acids. Germline CDR1 LNHDA, CDR2 SQIVND (reference sequence). The CDR3: CASSITVGPGDLFF. CDR3 in DNA: TGTGCCAGTAGTATTACTGTGGGACCCGGGGATCTGTTTTTT.

The gene calls are TRBV3-1 and TRBJ2-3, with D hard to call. Germline V gene sequence: CDR1 LGHDT, CDR2 YNNKEL (reference sequence). V was trimmed by 1 base and J by 0 bases, leaving 11 bases between them. CDR3 length: 16 residues. The CDR3 sequence is CASSQVVGLSTDTQYF. CDR3 nucleotides: TGTGCCAGCAGCCAAGTGGTAGGCCTGAGCACAGATACGCAGTATTTT.

This clonotype rates as medium-sized (0.01 to 0.1%). The rearrangement links TRBV6-1 to TRBJ1-6; tentative D call: TRBD1 (5 bases). CDR1 and CDR2 from the germline V gene are MNHNS and SASEGT. This CDR3 contains 13 residues. V was trimmed by 5 bases and J by 7 bases, leaving 9 bases between them. The CDR3 bases are TGTGCCAGCAGTTGGGACGGAAATTCACCCCTCCACTTT. Its translation: CASSWDGNSPLHF.

This clonotype was detected once. This may arise from a read error, as a much more abundant clone is one base away. This chain joins TRBV30 and TRBJ1-2; no definite D call. CDR1 GTSNPN and CDR2 SVGIG come from the germline V gene (reference sequence). This CDR3 has 11 residues. With 4 bases removed from V and 6 bases from J, the gap between germline ends came to 9 bases. CDR3 nucleotides: TGTGCCTGGATAGGAAGCCATGGCTACACCTTC. Its protein product is CAWIGSHGYTF. The whole variable domain, remainder taken from reference TRBV30 and TRBJ1-2, is SQTIHQWPATLVQPVGSPLSLECTVEGTSNPNLYWYRQAAGRGLQLLFYSVGIGQISSEVPQNLSASRPQDRQFILSSKKLLLSDSGFYLCAWIGSHGYTFGSGTRLTVV.

Comments on this clonotype: This could be a read error, since a much larger clone is one nucleotide away. V gene TRBV19 combines with J gene TRBJ1-6; a possible D gene is TRBD1 (5 bases). CDR3 length equals 14 residues. V gave up 11 bases and J gave up 8 bases, with 19 bases separating them. CDR1 and CDR2 from the germline V gene are LNHDA and SQIVND (reference sequence). CDR3 nucleotide sequence: TGTGCCGCGACAAGGGGAATCGCGGATTCACCCCTCCACTTT. Its translation is CAATRGIADSPLHF. Full variable domain (missing parts from reference TRBV19 and TRBJ1-6): DGGITQSPKYLFRKEGQNVTLSCEQNLNHDAMYWYRQDPGQGLRLIYYSQIVNDFQKGDIAEGYSVSREKKESFPLTVTSAQKNPTAFYLCAATRGIADSPLHFGNGTRLTVT.